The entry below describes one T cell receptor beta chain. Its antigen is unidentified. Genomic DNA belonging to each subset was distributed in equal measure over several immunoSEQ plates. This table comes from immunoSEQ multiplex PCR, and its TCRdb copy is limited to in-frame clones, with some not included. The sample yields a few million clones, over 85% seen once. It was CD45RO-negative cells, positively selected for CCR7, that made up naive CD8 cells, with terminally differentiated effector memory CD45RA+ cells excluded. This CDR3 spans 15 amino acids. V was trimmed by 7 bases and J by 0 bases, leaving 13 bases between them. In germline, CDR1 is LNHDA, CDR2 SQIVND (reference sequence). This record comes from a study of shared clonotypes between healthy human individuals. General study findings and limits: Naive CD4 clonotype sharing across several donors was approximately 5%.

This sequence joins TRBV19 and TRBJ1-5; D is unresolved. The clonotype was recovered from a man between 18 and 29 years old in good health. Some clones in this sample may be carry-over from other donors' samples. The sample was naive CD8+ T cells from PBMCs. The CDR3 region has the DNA TGTGCCAGTAAGGTAGACGGTGATAGCAATCAGCCCCAGCATTTT. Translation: CASKVDGDSNQPQHF.